The 2 T cell receptor beta chains listed next were all sequenced from one sample in a study of cytomegalovirus exposure and HLA in healthy donors. Measured with immunoSEQ multiplex PCR; TCRdb has only the in-frame clones, and not every one. The table lists about 120,000 clones, 80% to 90% of them singletons. The sequencing sample was made of PBMCs. All receptors come from a man between 18 and 29 years old in good health and CMV-seropositive.

The chain carries TRBV7-9 and TRBJ2-2; D may be TRBD2 (5 bases). The CDR3 runs to 16 residues. With 4 bases removed from V and 1 base from J, the gap between germline ends came to 13 bases. Germline CDR1 is SEHNR and CDR2 is FQNEAQ (reference sequence). CDR3 DNA: TGTGCCAGCAGCTCAAACTTCGGACTGAACACCGGGGAGCTGTTTTTT. Protein: CASSSNFGLNTGELFF. Filled out from reference TRBV7-9 and TRBJ2-2, the complete variable domain reads DTGVSQNPRHKITKRGQNVTFRCDPISEHNRLYWYRQTLGQGPEFLTYFQNEAQLEKSRLLSDRFSAERPKGSFSTLEIQRTEQGDSAMYLCASSSNFGLNTGELFFGEGSRLTVL.

The chain joins TRBV2 to TRBJ2-7; 10 nucleotides match TRBD2. CDR3 length equals 15 residues. Losses at the gene ends were 3 bases for V and 0 bases for J; bases not matched to a gene: 2. From germline, CDR1 is SNHLY and CDR2 FYNNEI. The CDR3 here is CASSEGLATSYEQYF. The CDR3 DNA sequence: TGTGCCAGCAGTGAGGGACTAGCGACCTCCTACGAGCAGTACTTC.